One sample yielded the 24 T cell receptor beta chains listed below, sequenced in a study of blood T cell repertoires in COVID-19. Using immunoSEQ multiplex PCR, the repertoire was profiled, and TCRdb retains in-frame clones only, with some absent. This table holds roughly 190,000 clones, 75% to 85% found once. Material: PBMCs or T cells enriched from blood (not recorded which). These receptors were obtained from a woman aged 45-65 years with acute COVID-19.

The V and J genes are TRBV11-1 and TRBJ1-2; 7 nucleotides line up with TRBD1. The CDR3 is 14 residues long. CDR1 SGHAT and CDR2 FQDESV come from the germline V gene (reference sequence). Germline trimming cut 5 bases from V and 4 bases from J; bases unmatched to any gene: 7. This CDR3 is CASSLDRVGYGYTF. The CDR3 nucleotides read TGTGCCAGCAGCCTCGACAGGGTTGGCTATGGCTACACCTTC.

This chain joins TRBV6-5 and TRBJ2-2; D is uncertain. Germline CDR1 and CDR2: MNHEY and SVGAGI. V dropped 1 base and J dropped 6 bases, with 9 bases sitting between them. This CDR3 comprises 14 residues. The CDR3 sequence is CASSYYAGAGELFF. The CDR3 nucleotides read TGTGCCAGCAGTTACTATGCTGGAGCCGGGGAGCTGTTTTTT.

The V and J genes are TRBV2 and TRBJ1-1, with 7 bases matching TRBD1. The junction had 7 bases not matched to a gene; V was cut back by 7 bases and J by 2 bases. The CDR3 covers 14 residues. Germline values: CDR1 SNHLY, CDR2 FYNNEI. CDR3 sequence (DNA): TGTGCCAGCACCGTTGGGACAGTAAACACTGAAGCTTTCTTT. It yields the protein CASTVGTVNTEAFF.

The chain combines TRBV2 with TRBJ2-2; 9 bases map to TRBD2. The V gene's germline CDR1 is SNHLY and CDR2 FYNNEI. J was trimmed by 4 bases and V by 4 bases; bases with no gene match: 4. This CDR3 has 15 amino acids. CDR3 sequence reads: CASSGLAGTTGELFF. In nucleotides, the CDR3 is TGTGCCAGCAGTGGGCTAGCGGGGACCACCGGGGAGCTGTTTTTT.

The chain links TRBV4-2 to TRBJ1-5, with no clear D. There are 17 residues in the CDR3. Germline loops: CDR1 LGHNA, CDR2 YNFKEQ. V was pared by 0 bases and J by 2 bases, with 14 bases between. In nucleotides, the CDR3 is TGTGCCAGCAGCCAAGATCTTGGTATGACACGCAATCAGCCCCAGCATTTT. It yields the protein CASSQDLGMTRNQPQHF.

This clone is a singleton in its sample. The chain uses TRBV11-2 and TRBJ1-1, with 9 bases identical to TRBD1. Losses at the gene ends were 2 bases for V and 1 base for J; bases not matched to a gene: 2. Germline V CDR1 and CDR2: SGHAT, FQNNGV. The length of the CDR3 is 15 residues. The CDR3 region is CASSLSTGGNTEAFF. The CDR3 region has the DNA TGTGCCAGCAGCTTATCGACAGGGGGGAACACTGAAGCTTTCTTT.

The chain employs TRBV12-3 or TRBV12-4 and TRBJ1-2; 9 bases match TRBD1. There are 13 residues in the CDR3. V shed 6 bases and J 7 bases; nucleotides not matched to a gene: 6. The CDR3 reads CASRTGGDPGYTF. In DNA form, the CDR3 reads TGTGCCAGCAGAACAGGGGGCGATCCTGGCTACACCTTC.

Regarding this clone: The junction departs from the called germline gene at one end, perhaps through a read error. Other DNA sequences in this sample translate to the same CDR3. This chain links TRBV19 with TRBJ2-1, with TRBD2 matching over 16 bases. Germline V gives CDR1 LNHDA, CDR2 SQIVND (reference sequence). The CDR3 consists of 20 residues. The CDR3 region has the DNA TGTGCCATTAGTATAAGGGTGGGACTAGCGGGGGGGCGAACCCGCAATGAGCAGTTCTTC. It is translated as CAISIRVGLAGGRTRNEQFF.

The chain couples TRBV3-1 (or the pseudogene TRBV3-2) to TRBJ1-5; D not resolved. Germline V gene data show CDR1 as LGHDT and CDR2 as YNNKEL (reference sequence). V lost 0 bases and J 2 bases, leaving 11 bases between the germline ends. This CDR3 spans 16 amino acids. The chain's CDR3 is CASSQERGSGNQPQHF. As DNA, the CDR3 is TGTGCCAGCAGCCAAGAGCGGGGTTCGGGCAATCAGCCCCAGCATTTT.

The V gene is TRBV21-1, the J gene TRBJ2-3; the table calls TRBD2, which could not be checked here. TRBV21-1 counts as a pseudogene. CDR3 size: 20 residues. The CDR3 nucleotides read TGTGCCAGCAGCAAAGCCCCAGGGGAAACTAGCGGGGGGCTCGGGGGTACGCAGTATTTT. Translation gives CASSKAPGETSGGLGGTQYF.

The chain recombines TRBV25-1 with TRBJ2-5, with 8 bases fitting TRBD1. The V and J ends lost 2 bases and 5 bases, in that order; junction bases with no gene match: 7. The CDR3 length is 15 residues. Germline CDR1 MGHDK, CDR2 SYGVNS. The CDR3 loop reads CASSEPGRGQETQYF. The CDR3 nucleotides read TGTGCCAGCAGTGAACCGGGCAGGGGGCAGGAGACCCAGTACTTC.

The chain is built from TRBV27 and TRBJ2-3; the match to TRBD2 covers 8 bases. Trimming at V came to 3 bases and at J to 2 bases, leaving 4 bases not matched to a gene. The CDR3 totals 15 residues. Germline V gene data show CDR1 as MNHEY and CDR2 as SMNVEV (reference sequence). CDR3 loop: CASSLTGGLTDTQYF. In nucleotides, the CDR3 is TGTGCCAGCAGTTTGACGGGGGGGCTCACAGATACGCAGTATTTT.

The V gene is TRBV28, the J gene TRBJ1-5; no reliable D call. V was shortened by 4 bases and J by 2 bases, with 15 bases between the two germline ends. The CDR3 loop spans 16 amino acids. Germline CDR1 MDHEN, CDR2 SYDVKM. The CDR3 here is CASSSMPENGNQPQHF. In DNA, the CDR3 is TGTGCCAGCAGTTCCATGCCCGAGAATGGCAATCAGCCCCAGCATTTT.

The chain carries TRBV28 and TRBJ1-1; the D gene is possibly TRBD1 (5 bases). Germline CDR1 reads MDHEN; CDR2 reads SYDVKM. With 6 bases removed from V and 0 bases from J, the gap between germline ends came to 8 bases. The CDR3 length is 13 residues. This CDR3 reads CASRGGVNTEAFF. DNA for the CDR3: TGTGCCAGCAGGGGGGGTGTGAACACTGAAGCTTTCTTT.

The V gene is TRBV5-4, the J gene TRBJ1-2; TRBD1 aligns across 9 bases. The trim removed 9 bases at V and 1 base at J, leaving 13 bases unmatched. The germline gives CDR1 SGHNT, CDR2 YYREEE (reference sequence). The CDR3 loop spans 16 amino acids. CDR3 protein: CATRVGGTGHNYGYTF. In DNA form, the CDR3 reads TGTGCCACGCGCGTAGGGGGGACAGGGCATAACTATGGCTACACCTTC.

This CDR3 is CASSSLTGVPNEKLFF. CDR3 sequence (DNA): TGTGCCAGCAGTTCCCTGACAGGCGTCCCTAATGAAAAACTGTTTTTT. This chain links TRBV27 with TRBJ1-4, with TRBD1 as a possible D gene (6 bases). The CDR3 consists of 16 residues. V lost 4 bases and J lost 3, with 15 bases in between. Looked up from germline, CDR1 is MNHEY and CDR2 is SMNVEV (reference sequence).

The chain recombines TRBV10-2 with TRBJ1-3; unclear D gene. Deletions cut 2 bases from V and 0 bases from J, with 11 bases between. Germline CDR1 and CDR2: WSHSY and SAAADI. CDR3 size: 16 residues. This CDR3 is CASSEQVRSSGNTIYF. The CDR3 bases are TGCGCCAGCAGTGAGCAGGTCCGTAGCTCTGGAAACACCATATATTTT.

This clone was counted at least ten times. The chain employs TRBV7-2 and TRBJ2-3; maybe TRBD2 (5 bases). V lost 0 bases, J lost 4 bases, and 11 bases lay in between. Germline-derived CDR1 and CDR2 are SGHTA and FQGNSA. The length of the CDR3 is 15 residues. The CDR3 reads CASSLAQRRADTQYF. The CDR3 DNA is TGTGCCAGCAGCTTAGCCCAGCGGCGGGCAGATACGCAGTATTTT.

The chain has TRBV5-1 and TRBJ2-2, with TRBD1 matching over 10 bases. CDR1 is SGHRS and CDR2 is YFSETQ in the germline V gene. Unmatched junction bases numbered 2, after V lost 3 bases and J lost 0 bases. The CDR3 extends over 16 amino acids. The CDR3 spells CASSSTGGTNTGELFF. The CDR3, as DNA: TGCGCCAGCAGCTCGACAGGGGGCACGAACACCGGGGAGCTGTTTTTT.

This sequence joins TRBV12-3 or TRBV12-4 and TRBJ1-6; D is ambiguous. The CDR3 consists of 13 residues. V dropped 3 bases and J dropped 7 bases, with 7 bases sitting between them. The CDR3 sequence is CASSFYGNSPLHF. The CDR3 DNA reads as TGTGCCAGCAGTTTCTACGGGAATTCACCCCTCCACTTT.

The chain employs TRBV29-1 and TRBJ2-2, with D perhaps TRBD2 (5 bases). This CDR3 is built from 13 residues. In germline, CDR1 is SQVTM, CDR2 ANQGSEA. Trimming left V 6 bases short and J 2 bases short, with 10 bases between. In DNA form, the CDR3 reads TGCAGCGTGTTCGGGATTAACACCGGGGAGCTGTTTTTT. Its protein product is CSVFGINTGELFF.

The rearrangement links TRBV28 to TRBJ2-2; TRBD1 might be the D (5 bases). Trimming removed 7 bases from V and 1 base from J, with 10 bases in between. The germline V gene encodes CDR1 MDHEN and CDR2 SYDVKM. The CDR3 totals 14 residues. The CDR3, as DNA: TGTGCCAGCACCTCCGGACAGAACACCGGGGAGCTGTTTTTT. This translates into CASTSGQNTGELFF.

The CDR3 DNA sequence: TGTGCCAGCAGTCGCGGGGGAGGGGCAGATACGCAGTATTTT. Translated, it gives CASSRGGGADTQYF. The chain employs TRBV2 and TRBJ2-3; 7 bases match TRBD2. The ends lost 5 bases at V and 4 bases at J; junction bases unmatched: 6. Looked up from germline, CDR1 is SNHLY and CDR2 is FYNNEI. The CDR3 has 14 residues.

The V call is TRBV10-3, the J call TRBJ1-2; a weak D match, TRBD1 (5 bases). Germline CDR1 and CDR2: ENHRY and SYGVKD. V was cut by 6 bases and J by 0 bases, with 5 bases left in between. This CDR3 contains 12 residues. The CDR3 nucleotides read TGTGCCATCAGGGGGCCTAACTATGGCTACACCTTC. It specifies CAIRGPNYGYTF.